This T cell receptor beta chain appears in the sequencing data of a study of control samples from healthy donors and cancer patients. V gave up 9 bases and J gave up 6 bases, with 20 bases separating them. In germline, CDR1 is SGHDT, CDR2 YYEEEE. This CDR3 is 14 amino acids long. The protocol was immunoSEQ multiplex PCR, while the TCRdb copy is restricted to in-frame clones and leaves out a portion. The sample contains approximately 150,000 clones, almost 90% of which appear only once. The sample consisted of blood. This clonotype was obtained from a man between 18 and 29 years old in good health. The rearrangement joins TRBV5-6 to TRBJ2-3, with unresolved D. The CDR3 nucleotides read TGTGCCACCGGACCGACACCTATGATGGATACGCAGTATTTT. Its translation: CATGPTPMMDTQYF. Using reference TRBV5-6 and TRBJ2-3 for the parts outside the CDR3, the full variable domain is DAGVTQSPTHLIKTRGQQVTLRCSPKSGHDTVSWYQQALGQGPQFIFQYYEEEERQRGNFPDRFSGHQFPNYSSELNVNALLLGDSALYLCATGPTPMMDTQYFGPGTRLTVL.